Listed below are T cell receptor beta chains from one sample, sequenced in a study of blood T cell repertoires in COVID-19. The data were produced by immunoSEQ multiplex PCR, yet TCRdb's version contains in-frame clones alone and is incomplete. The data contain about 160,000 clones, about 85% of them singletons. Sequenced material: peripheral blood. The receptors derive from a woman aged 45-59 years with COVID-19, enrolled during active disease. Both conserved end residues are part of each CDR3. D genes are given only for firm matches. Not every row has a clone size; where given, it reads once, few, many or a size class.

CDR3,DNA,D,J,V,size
CASSLSGQGAREQYF,TGTGCCAGCAGTTTATCAGGGCAGGGGGCAAGGGAGCAGTACTTC,TRBD1,TRBJ2-7,TRBV27,NA
CSVELVRLNSGGSTGELFF,TGCAGCGTTGAGTTAGTTAGGCTTAATAGCGGGGGGAGTACCGGGGAGCTGTTTTTT,TRBD2,TRBJ2-2,TRBV29-1,NA
CASSPTAQETQYF,TGTGCCAGCAGTCCGACAGCGCAAGAGACCCAGTACTTC,NA,TRBJ2-5,TRBV12-3/TRBV12-4,NA
CASSLGTSGSRERQFF,TGTGCCAGCAGCTTGGGGACTAGCGGGAGTAGGGAAAGGCAGTTCTTC,TRBD2,TRBJ2-1,TRBV5-4,once
CASSSTGYQPQHF,TGTGCCAGCAGCTCAACAGGGTATCAGCCCCAGCATTTT,NA,TRBJ1-5,TRBV7-2,NA
CSVAGDYGYTF,TGCAGCGTTGCGGGGGACTATGGCTACACCTTC,NA,TRBJ1-2,TRBV29-1,NA
CASSFPGAGATYEQYF,TGCGCCAGCAGCTTTCCCGGAGCTGGGGCAACCTACGAGCAGTACTTC,NA,TRBJ2-7,TRBV5-1,NA
CAWSPGQGVNTIYF,TGTGCCTGGAGTCCGGGACAGGGAGTAAACACCATATATTTT,TRBD1,TRBJ1-3,TRBV30,NA
CASRAGTPLGEQYF,TGTGCCAGCAGGGCCGGGACTCCCCTCGGAGAGCAGTACTTC,NA,TRBJ2-7,TRBV9,NA
CASRSGTGNTEAFF,TGTGCCAGCAGATCCGGGACAGGGAACACTGAAGCTTTCTTT,TRBD1,TRBJ1-1,TRBV6-5,once
CASSRDRVNEKLFF,TGTGCCAGCAGTCGGGACAGGGTTAATGAAAAACTGTTTTTT,TRBD1,TRBJ1-4,TRBV6-6,NA
CASSQEQNNSPLHF,TGTGCCAGCAGCCAAGAACAGAATAATTCACCCCTCCACTTT,NA,TRBJ1-6,TRBV3-1/TRBV3-2,NA
CASRGDRAGYTF,TGTGCCAGCAGGGGAGACAGGGCTGGCTACACCTTC,TRBD1,TRBJ1-2,TRBV2,few
CSVELNPGGNEQFF,TGCAGCGTTGAACTTAACCCCGGGGGCAATGAGCAGTTCTTC,NA,TRBJ2-1,TRBV29-1,NA
CASRPGPGGTANEKLFF,TGTGCCAGCAGGCCGGGTCCAGGGGGGACGGCTAATGAAAAACTGTTTTTT,TRBD1,TRBJ1-4,TRBV7-9,NA
CASQVLAGGNYEQYF,TGCGCCAGCCAAGTTCTAGCGGGGGGGAATTACGAGCAGTACTTC,TRBD2,TRBJ2-7,TRBV10-2,NA
CASSARQGGGYEQYF,TGTGCCAGCAGCGCCCGACAGGGTGGCGGGTACGAGCAGTACTTC,TRBD1,TRBJ2-7,TRBV9,NA
CASSRDRVGGYTF,TGTGCCAGCAGCCGGGACAGGGTCGGTGGCTACACCTTC,TRBD1,TRBJ1-2,TRBV14,few
CASSLSAVEAFF,TGTGCCAGCAGTTTATCCGCAGTTGAAGCTTTCTTT,NA,TRBJ1-1,TRBV12-3/TRBV12-4,NA
CASSEGTDTEAFF,TGTGCCAGCAGTGAAGGGACAGATACTGAAGCTTTCTTT,NA,TRBJ1-1,TRBV2,NA
CASSQDITSGVGLETQYF,TGTGCCAGCAGCCAAGATATCACTAGCGGGGTAGGTTTGGAGACCCAGTACTTC,TRBD2,TRBJ2-5,TRBV4-2,NA
CASSLRQEETQYF,TGCGCCAGCAGCTTGCGGCAGGAAGAGACCCAGTACTTC,NA,TRBJ2-5,TRBV5-1,NA
CASTGLRTNPYEQYF,TGTGCCAGCACGGGGCTGAGGACTAACCCCTACGAGCAGTACTTC,NA,TRBJ2-7,TRBV6-5,NA
CASSVGQQQETQYF,TGCGCCAGCAGCGTGGGACAGCAACAAGAGACCCAGTACTTC,TRBD1,TRBJ2-5,TRBV5-1,NA
CASSPRDSHTDTQYF,TGTGCCAGCAGTCCCCGGGATTCTCACACAGATACGCAGTATTTT,NA,TRBJ2-3,TRBV6-2/TRBV6-3,NA
CASSQYPTTGGGTEAFF,TGTGCCAGTAGTCAATACCCGACGACAGGGGGTGGCACTGAAGCTTTCTTT,TRBD1,TRBJ1-1,TRBV19,NA
CASRLPGFTEAFF,TGTGCCAGCAGACTGCCAGGGTTCACTGAAGCTTTCTTT,NA,TRBJ1-1,TRBV6-5,NA
CASMPRTSLNTGELFF,TGTGCCAGTATGCCTCGGACTAGCTTGAACACCGGGGAGCTGTTTTTT,TRBD2,TRBJ2-2,TRBV19,NA
CASSQSSYEQYF,TGTGCCAGCAGCCAATCCTCCTACGAGCAGTACTTC,NA,TRBJ2-7,TRBV11-2,NA
CASKKTGRYYEQYF,TGTGCCAGCAAAAAGACAGGGAGGTACTACGAGCAGTACTTC,NA,TRBJ2-7,TRBV6-5,few
CASRQGGADTQYF,TGTGCCAGCAGACAGGGGGGCGCAGATACGCAGTATTTT,TRBD1,TRBJ2-3,TRBV12-3/TRBV12-4,NA
CASSLPSRSSYEQYF,TGTGCCAGCAGCTTACCCTCCCGGAGCTCCTACGAGCAGTACTTC,NA,TRBJ2-7,TRBV11-2,NA
CFTGETTNTEAFF,TGCTTCACTGGGGAGACAACGAACACTGAAGCTTTCTTT,NA,TRBJ1-1,TRBV28,NA
CASSLAGPQETQYF,TGTGCCAGCAGCTTAGCCGGTCCCCAAGAGACCCAGTACTTC,NA,TRBJ2-5,TRBV7-9,NA
CSASEGTGVGYTF,TGCAGTGCTAGTGAAGGGACAGGGGTTGGCTACACCTTC,TRBD1,TRBJ1-2,TRBV20-1,NA
CAIRDGQSNYGYTF,TGTGCCATCAGAGACGGACAGTCTAACTATGGCTACACCTTC,NA,TRBJ1-2,TRBV10-3,NA
CASGGQGQETQYF,TGTGCCAGCGGGGGACAGGGCCAAGAGACCCAGTACTTC,TRBD1,TRBJ2-5,TRBV6-6,NA
CASSQAGTDNEKLFF,TGTGCCAGCAGCCAAGCCGGGACAGACAATGAAAAACTGTTTTTT,TRBD1,TRBJ1-4,TRBV5-6,NA
CASSFARGIAYEQYF,TGTGCCAGCAGCTTTGCTCGGGGGATAGCCTACGAGCAGTACTTC,NA,TRBJ2-7,TRBV7-9,once
CASANRENTEAFF,TGTGCCAGCGCAAACAGGGAGAACACTGAAGCTTTCTTT,NA,TRBJ1-1,TRBV27,NA
CASSLGEDRDEQYF,TGTGCCAGCAGCTTAGGGGAGGACAGGGACGAGCAGTACTTC,TRBD1,TRBJ2-7,TRBV7-9,NA
CASSERGGETQYF,TGTGCCAGCAGCGAACGGGGGGGCGAGACCCAGTACTTC,TRBD2,TRBJ2-5,TRBV9,NA
CASRQGWTEAFF,TGTGCCAGCAGACAGGGATGGACTGAAGCTTTCTTT,NA,TRBJ1-1,TRBV12-3/TRBV12-4,once
CASSYSATGVETQYF,TGTGCCAGCAGTTACTCGGCGACAGGGGTAGAGACCCAGTACTTC,TRBD1,TRBJ2-5,TRBV6-2/TRBV6-3,NA
CASSALGGGVGETQYF,TGTGCCAGCAGCGCCCTAGGCGGGGGGGTGGGAGAGACCCAGTACTTC,TRBD2,TRBJ2-5,TRBV9,NA
CAITAGLAGGLNTGELFF,TGTGCCATCACCGCGGGACTAGCGGGGGGGCTGAACACCGGGGAGCTGTTTTTT,TRBD2,TRBJ2-2,TRBV10-3,NA
CAWSRRESNGYTF,TGTGCCTGGAGTCGGCGGGAAAGTAACGGCTACACCTTC,NA,TRBJ1-2,TRBV30,NA
CASSEPKAGGPDTGELFF,TGCGCCAGCAGTGAGCCAAAAGCGGGGGGGCCCGACACCGGGGAGCTGTTTTTT,TRBD2,TRBJ2-2,TRBV10-1,NA
CASSYSSGGAVEQYF,TGTGCCAGCAGTTACTCAAGCGGGGGGGCGGTCGAGCAGTACTTC,TRBD2,TRBJ2-7,TRBV6-2/TRBV6-3,NA
CASSTQGDTEAFF,TGCGCCAGCAGCACCCAGGGGGACACTGAAGCTTTCTTT,TRBD1,TRBJ1-1,TRBV5-1,NA
CASSPTLAGASYEQYF,TGTGCCAGCTCACCAACCCTAGCGGGGGCGTCCTACGAGCAGTACTTC,TRBD2,TRBJ2-7,TRBV18,NA